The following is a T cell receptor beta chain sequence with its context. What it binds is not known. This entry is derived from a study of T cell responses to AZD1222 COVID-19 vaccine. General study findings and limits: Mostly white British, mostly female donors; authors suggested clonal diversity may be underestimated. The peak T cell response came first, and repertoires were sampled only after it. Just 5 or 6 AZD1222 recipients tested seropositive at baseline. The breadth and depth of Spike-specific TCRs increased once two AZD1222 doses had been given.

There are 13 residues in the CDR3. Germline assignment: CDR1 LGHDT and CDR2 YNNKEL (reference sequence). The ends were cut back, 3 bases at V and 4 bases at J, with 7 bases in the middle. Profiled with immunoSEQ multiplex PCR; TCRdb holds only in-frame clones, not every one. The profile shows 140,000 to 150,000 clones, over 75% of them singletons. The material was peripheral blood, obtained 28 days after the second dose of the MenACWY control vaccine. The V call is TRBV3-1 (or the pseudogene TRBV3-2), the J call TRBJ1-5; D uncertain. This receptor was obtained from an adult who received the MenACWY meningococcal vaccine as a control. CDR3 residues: CASSQMTNQPQHF. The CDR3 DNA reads TGTGCCAGCAGCCAGATGACTAATCAGCCCCAGCATTTT.